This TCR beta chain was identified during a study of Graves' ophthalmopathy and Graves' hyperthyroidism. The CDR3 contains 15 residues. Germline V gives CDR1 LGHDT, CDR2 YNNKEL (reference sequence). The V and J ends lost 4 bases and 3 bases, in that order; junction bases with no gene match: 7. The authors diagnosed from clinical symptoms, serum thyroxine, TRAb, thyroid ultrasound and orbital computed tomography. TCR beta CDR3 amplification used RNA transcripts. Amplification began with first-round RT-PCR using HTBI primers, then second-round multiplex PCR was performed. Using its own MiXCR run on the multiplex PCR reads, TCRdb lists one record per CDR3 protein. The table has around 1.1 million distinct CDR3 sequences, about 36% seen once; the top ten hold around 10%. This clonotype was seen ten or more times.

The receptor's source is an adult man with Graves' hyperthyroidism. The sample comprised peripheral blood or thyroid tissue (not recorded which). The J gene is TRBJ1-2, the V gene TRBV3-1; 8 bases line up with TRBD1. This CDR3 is CASSPSGQGDYGYTF. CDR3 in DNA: TGTGCCAGCAGCCCTTCCGGACAGGGCGACTATGGCTACACCTTC.